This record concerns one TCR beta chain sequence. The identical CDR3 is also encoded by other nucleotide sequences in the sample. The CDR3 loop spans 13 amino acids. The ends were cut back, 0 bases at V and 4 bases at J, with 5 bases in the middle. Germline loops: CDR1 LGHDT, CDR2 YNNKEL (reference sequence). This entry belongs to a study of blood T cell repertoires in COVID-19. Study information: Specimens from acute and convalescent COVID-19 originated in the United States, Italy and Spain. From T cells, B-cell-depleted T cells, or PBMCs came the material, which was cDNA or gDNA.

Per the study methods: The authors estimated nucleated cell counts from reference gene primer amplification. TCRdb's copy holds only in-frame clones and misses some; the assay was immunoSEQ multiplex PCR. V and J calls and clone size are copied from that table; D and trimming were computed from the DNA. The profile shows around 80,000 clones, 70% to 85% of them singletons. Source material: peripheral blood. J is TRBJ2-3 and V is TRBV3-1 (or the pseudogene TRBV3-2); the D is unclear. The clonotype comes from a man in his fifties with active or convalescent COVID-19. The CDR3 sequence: CASSQDRADTQYF. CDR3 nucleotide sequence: TGTGCCAGCAGCCAAGACCGGGCAGATACGCAGTATTTT.